This is a list of T cell receptor beta chains from one sample in a study of identical twins. TCRdb reprocessed the 5' RACE reads via MiXCR and lists one record per CDR3 protein. The profile covers around 570,000 distinct CDR3 sequences, with 9% to 10% appearing a single time and under 3.5% taken by the ten largest. Separately, the same data were catalogued under a study of yellow fever vaccine responses in identical twins.

The sample was PBMCs. The receptor source for this set is a woman younger than 35 in good health. Each CDR3 is given with its conserved first and last residue. Fields, in order: J gene, D gene, clone size, V gene, CDR3 DNA, CDR3 protein. The D gene is left open where the match is weak. Clone size is stated in some rows and not others, as once, few, many or a class when expanded.

TRBJ2-4 NA few TRBV3-1 TGTGCCAGCAGCCAAGAAGGACTAATCAAAAACATTCAGTACTTC CASSQEGLIKNIQYF
TRBJ2-3 TRBD1 NA TRBV3-1 TGTGCCTGCACCCAAGGGTCAGGGGGTTGGGATACGCAGTATTTT CACTQGSGGWDTQYF
TRBJ2-3 NA NA TRBV12-3/TRBV12-4 TGTGCCAGCAGTTTAGAGGGGGGGGTCGGAGATACGCAGTATTTT CASSLEGGVGDTQYF
TRBJ2-7 TRBD1 NA TRBV5-6 TGTGCCAGCAGCGGGGGGACAGGGTTGACCTACGAGCAGTACTTC CASSGGTGLTYEQYF
TRBJ2-1 TRBD2 NA TRBV24-1 TGTGCCACCAGGGGGACTAGCGTGTCGAATGAGCAGTTCTTC CATRGTSVSNEQFF
TRBJ2-2 TRBD1 NA TRBV2 TGTGCCAGCAGTGAAGTGACAGGGGAGAACACCGGGGAGCTGTTTTTT CASSEVTGENTGELFF
TRBJ1-2 NA many TRBV4-3 TGCGCCAGCAGCCAAGAACAGGGCTTACACTATGGCTACACCTTC CASSQEQGLHYGYTF
TRBJ2-7 NA many TRBV7-9 TGTGCCAGCAGCTTTTTGGGTGGATCCTACGAGCAGTACTTC CASSFLGGSYEQYF
TRBJ2-1 TRBD1 many TRBV5-1 TGCGCCAGCAGTTGGACCGGGACAGGGGCCTACAATGAGCAGTTCTTC CASSWTGTGAYNEQFF
TRBJ1-5 NA few TRBV27 TGTGCCAGCAGCTCAGGACAGACGGGTCAGCCCCAGCATTTT CASSSGQTGQPQHF
TRBJ2-1 TRBD2 NA TRBV7-9 TGTGCCAGCAGCTTAGTCCTAGCGGGTACCAATGAGCAGTTCTTC CASSLVLAGTNEQFF
TRBJ2-5 NA few TRBV4-3 TGCGCCAGCAGCCAATCCTGGACAGCACAAGAGACCCAGTACTTC CASSQSWTAQETQYF
TRBJ2-7 TRBD2 few TRBV29-1 TGCAGCGTTGTGGGGCCGGGACTAGCGGGAATAGAGCAGTACTTC CSVVGPGLAGIEQYF
TRBJ2-3 NA many TRBV18 TGTGCCAGCTCACCAAGATTGGACGGATACACAGATACGCAGTATTTT CASSPRLDGYTDTQYF
TRBJ2-1 NA few TRBV29-1 TGCAGCGTTCGTACCCTGGGGTCACCCAGCTCCTACAATGAGCAGTTCTTC CSVRTLGSPSSYNEQFF
TRBJ2-1 TRBD2 few TRBV11-2 TGTGCCAGCAGCTTAGATCCGGTAACTAGCGGGGCGAAGAGCTCCTACAATGAGCAGTTCTTC CASSLDPVTSGAKSSYNEQFF
TRBJ2-5 TRBD2 NA TRBV5-6 TGTGCCAGCAGCGGTCGACTAGCGGGAGGGCTAGGGGAGACCCAGTACTTC CASSGRLAGGLGETQYF
TRBJ2-7 NA NA TRBV20-1 TGCAGTGCTAGGGGGCAGGGAACCTACGAGCAGTACTTC CSARGQGTYEQYF
TRBJ2-1 TRBD2 many TRBV11-2 TGTGCCAGCAGCTTAGGGCTAGCGGGCCCCAATGAGCAGTTCTTC CASSLGLAGPNEQFF
TRBJ1-5 TRBD1 few TRBV28 TGTGCCAGCAGTTCCCACATCGGTGCGGGACAGGGACATCAGCCCCAGCATTTT CASSSHIGAGQGHQPQHF
TRBJ1-4 TRBD1 NA TRBV7-6 TGTGCCAGCAGCCGGACAGGGGGTGAAAAACTGTTTTTT CASSRTGGEKLFF
TRBJ2-2 TRBD2 NA TRBV12-3/TRBV12-4 TGTGCCAGCTGTCCTCTAGCGGGAGGGCCGGTCACCGGGGAGCTGTTTTTT CASCPLAGGPVTGELFF
TRBJ2-7 NA many TRBV5-1 TGCGCCAGCAGCTACATGTCCGGGACTCCCGACGAGCAGTACTTC CASSYMSGTPDEQYF
TRBJ2-1 TRBD2 NA TRBV29-1 TGCAGCGTTGGCGGGGGGACTATCAGGAATGAGCAGTTCTTC CSVGGGTIRNEQFF